This T cell receptor beta chain was captured in a study of T-cell memory formation after mild COVID-19. TCRdb reprocessed the 5' RACE reads with MiXCR, giving one entry per CDR3 protein. Found here are around 200,000 distinct CDR3 sequences, around 30% of them singletons; the top ten hold approximately 10%. The CDR3 spans 16 residues. The V segment lost 0 bases and the J segment 4 bases; nucleotides outside the gene matches: 7. Germline CDR1 and CDR2: MGHRA and YSYEKL. The gene calls are TRBV4-1 and TRBJ2-3; 7 bases line up with TRBD1. What was sequenced was PBMCs or a T cell subset sorted from them (not recorded which). This TCR was recovered from an adult woman who had mild COVID-19 (a few samples of this study predate the infection). Cell type and time point are not known. CDR3 bases: TGCGCCAGCAGCCAAGATCAAGAGACAGGGCCAGATACGCAGTATTTT. Its translation is CASSQDQETGPDTQYF.